Each of the 2 T cell receptor beta chains below was sequenced from the same sample in a study of cytomegalovirus exposure and HLA in healthy donors. Researchers ran the PCR with 60 Vbeta and 13 Jbeta primers. The data were produced by immunoSEQ multiplex PCR, yet TCRdb's version contains in-frame clones alone and is incomplete. The sample shows some 120,000 clones, around 75% of them seen only once. Sequenced sample: PBMCs. These TCRs come from a woman between 50 and 59 years old in good health and CMV-seropositive.

CDR3 in DNA: TGTGCCAGCTCAAAACTGGACAGGGGGAATCTCGGAAACACCATATATTTT. As protein: CASSKLDRGNLGNTIYF. The gene calls are TRBV18 and TRBJ1-3; 10 nucleotides align to TRBD1. Germline lookup yields CDR1 KGHSH and CDR2 LQKENI. V lost 5 bases to trimming and J lost 4 bases; unmatched junction nucleotides: 11. This CDR3 spans 17 amino acids.

The rearrangement joins TRBV30 to TRBJ1-6; 8 bases are shared with TRBD1. V gave up 2 bases and J gave up 6 bases; unmatched junction bases: 6. The CDR3 has 15 residues. Per the germline V gene, CDR1 is GTSNPN and CDR2 is SVGIG (reference sequence). The CDR3 DNA sequence: TGTGCCTGGAGTCGTTCAGGGGGCGGTAATTCACCCCTCCACTTT. Protein product: CAWSRSGGGNSPLHF.